The rows below give T cell receptor beta chains drawn from one sample of a study of Graves' ophthalmopathy and Graves' hyperthyroidism. From the multiplex PCR reads, TCRdb called clonotypes with MiXCR, one entry per CDR3 protein. The top ten clones hold around 4% of a sample with about 550,000 distinct CDR3 sequences, roughly 40% of them seen once. Sequencing input: peripheral blood or thyroid tissue (not recorded which). The receptors come from an adult man with Graves' hyperthyroidism. Each CDR3 is given without its conserved first and last residue. Fields, in order: clone size, D gene, J gene, V gene, CDR3 protein. D genes are given only for firm matches. Clone size is stated in some rows and not others, as once, few, many or a class when expanded.

- TRBD1 TRBJ1-4 TRBV19 ASSIDGDRWGEKLF
- - - TRBV2 ASSEEDNEQF
- - - TRBV24-1 ATSDQSQDNEQF
many - TRBJ1-6 TRBV6-1 ASSWRGTDNSPLH
- TRBD1 TRBJ1-5 TRBV28 ASSPWDSDQPRH
- TRBD2 TRBJ2-2 TRBV6-4 ARASLAGVTGELF
- TRBD1 TRBJ1-2 TRBV7-6 ASSKGAGIDYGYT
- TRBD2 TRBJ2-7 TRBV3-1 ASSQLQRDPSEQY
many - TRBJ1-2 TRBV5-6 ASSLGGMGDGYT
many TRBD1 TRBJ2-7 TRBV6-5 ASSPGTGSREQY
- TRBD1 TRBJ2-5 TRBV29-1 SVDSGQGVGETQY
many - TRBJ1-5 TRBV5-1 ASSLGGERNNQPQH
many - TRBJ2-7 TRBV2 ASSERLLPYEQY
many - TRBJ2-7 TRBV10-3 AISESSVGYEQY
many - TRBJ1-2 TRBV29-1 SVESGDNYGYT
many - TRBJ1-6 TRBV20-1 SAREGAGVDNSPLH
- TRBD2 TRBJ2-2 TRBV6-1 ASMGLSGSTGELF
- TRBD2 TRBJ2-7 TRBV19 ASRSGLAGGREQY
- TRBD1 TRBJ2-5 TRBV6-5 ASRRTGVGETQY
- - TRBJ1-2 TRBV15 ATSREAGGYT
- - TRBJ2-2 TRBV5-1 ASGGLMNTGELF
- TRBD2 TRBJ2-7 TRBV11-2 ASSLVGGLGSYEQY
- TRBD1 TRBJ2-1 TRBV20-1 SVFRDSYNEQF
once TRBD2 TRBJ2-1 TRBV29-1 SVEDFGTSGSILYNEQF
- - TRBJ1-3 TRBV9 ASSVGPGSSGNTIY
- - TRBJ2-5 TRBV7-9 ASSPGTAGMETQY
many TRBD1 TRBJ1-2 TRBV19 ASLRQGMNGYT
many - TRBJ1-5 TRBV6-1 ASRNPTTGPQH
many - TRBJ2-5 TRBV20-1 SAQLAGLYQETQY
- - TRBJ2-2 TRBV5-4 ASSRIKGELF
many - TRBJ1-5 TRBV11-3 ASSLDSKTTQR
- - - TRBV2 ASGRGLNEQF
- - TRBJ2-7 TRBV5-1 ASSYDTSSYEQY